The clone carrying this T cell receptor (beta chain) was detected ten times or more. Researchers used two-round multiplex PCR to amplify TCR beta CDR3 starting from genomic DNA. Individual primers that were specific to each TRBV and TRBJ gene served in first-round PCR. TCRdb re-called the multiplex PCR reads through MiXCR, storing one row per CDR3 protein. The sample shows nearly 25,000 distinct CDR3 sequences, around 34% of them seen only once. The germline V gene encodes CDR1 SGHVS and CDR2 FNYEAQ. With V trimmed by 2 bases and J by 6 bases, 5 bases remained unmatched. The CDR3 has 15 amino acids. This entry comes from a study of prognosis after radiotherapy for stage I lung cancer. Turning to the study itself: The non-small cell lung cancer patients were all regarded as unsuitable for surgery on medical grounds. Median age was about 74 years (53 to 84) among 10 to 15 men and over five women.

This specimen was PBMCs, taken before or after stereotactic body radiation therapy (not recorded which). This chain connects TRBV7-6 to TRBJ1-2, with 11 nucleotides matching TRBD1. This sequence originates from a donor aged 50 or older with non-small cell lung cancer. The CDR3 coding sequence is TGTGCCAGCAGCTTAACAGGACAGGGGGCCCATGGCTACACCTTC. It is translated as CASSLTGQGAHGYTF.